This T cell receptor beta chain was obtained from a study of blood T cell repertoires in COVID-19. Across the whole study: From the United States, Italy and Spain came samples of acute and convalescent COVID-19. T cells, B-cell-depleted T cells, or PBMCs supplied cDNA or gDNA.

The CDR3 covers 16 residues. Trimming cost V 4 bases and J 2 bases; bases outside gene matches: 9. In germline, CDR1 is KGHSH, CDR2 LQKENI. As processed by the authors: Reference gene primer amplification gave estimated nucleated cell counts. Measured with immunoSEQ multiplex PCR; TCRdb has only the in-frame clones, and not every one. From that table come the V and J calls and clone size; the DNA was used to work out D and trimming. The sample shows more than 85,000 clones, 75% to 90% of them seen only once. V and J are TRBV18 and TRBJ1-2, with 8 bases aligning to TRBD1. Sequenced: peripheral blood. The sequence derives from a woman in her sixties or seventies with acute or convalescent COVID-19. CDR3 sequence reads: CASSLGRTGNNYGYTF. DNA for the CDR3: TGTGCCAGCTCACTCGGTAGGACAGGGAACAACTATGGCTACACCTTC.